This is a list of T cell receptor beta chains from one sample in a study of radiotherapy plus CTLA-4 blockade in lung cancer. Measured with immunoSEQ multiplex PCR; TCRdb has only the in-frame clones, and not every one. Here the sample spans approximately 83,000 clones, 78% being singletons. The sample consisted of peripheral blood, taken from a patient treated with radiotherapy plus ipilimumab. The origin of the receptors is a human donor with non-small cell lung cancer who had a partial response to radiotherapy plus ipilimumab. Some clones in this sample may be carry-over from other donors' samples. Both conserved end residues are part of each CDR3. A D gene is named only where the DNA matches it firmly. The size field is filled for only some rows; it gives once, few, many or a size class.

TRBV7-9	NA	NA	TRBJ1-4	CASSLQVTYATNEKLFF	TGTGCCAGCAGCTTACAGGTCACCTATGCAACTAATGAAAAACTGTTTTTT
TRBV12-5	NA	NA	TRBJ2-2	CASATRAAVRSTGELFF	TGTGCTAGTGCCACGAGGGCGGCGGTCCGTTCCACCGGGGAGCTGTTTTTT
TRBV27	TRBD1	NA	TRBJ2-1	CASNRQGAISYNEQFF	TGTGCCAGCAATCGACAGGGGGCGATCTCCTACAATGAGCAGTTCTTC
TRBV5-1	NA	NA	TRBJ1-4	CASSVQGLANEKLFF	TGCGCCAGCAGCGTTCAGGGGCTAGCTAATGAAAAACTGTTTTTT
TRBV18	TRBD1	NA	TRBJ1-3	CASSQGQVRLSGNTIYF	TGTGCCAGCTCACAGGGACAGGTCCGACTCTCTGGAAACACCATATATTTT
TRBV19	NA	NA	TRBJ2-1	CASSGIHEQFF	TGTGCCAGTAGCGGGATCCATGAGCAGTTCTTC
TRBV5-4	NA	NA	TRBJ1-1	CASSVGQIQNTEAFF	TGTGCCAGCAGCGTCGGACAGATTCAAAACACTGAAGCTTTCTTT
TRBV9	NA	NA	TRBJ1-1	CASSLGGGGTNTEAFF	TGTGCCAGCAGCCTTGGAGGGGGAGGGACGAACACTGAAGCTTTCTTT
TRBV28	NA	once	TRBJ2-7	CASSPFRLRRPSYEQYF	TGTGCCAGCAGTCCCTTCCGCCTCCGGAGACCCTCCTACGAGCAGTACTTC
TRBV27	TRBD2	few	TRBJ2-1	CASSSLAGVGRNEQFF	TGTGCCAGCAGTTCTCTAGCGGGAGTGGGTCGCAATGAGCAGTTCTTC
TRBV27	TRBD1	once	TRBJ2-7	CASSLLGQGGRYEQYF	TGTGCCAGCAGTTTATTGGGACAGGGCGGGCGCTACGAGCAGTACTTC
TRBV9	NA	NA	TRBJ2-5	CASSVFGEKETQYF	TGTGCCAGCAGCGTATTTGGGGAGAAAGAGACCCAGTACTTC
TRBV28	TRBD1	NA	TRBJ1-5	CASSKTGVGNQPQHF	TGTGCCAGCAGCAAGACAGGGGTTGGCAATCAGCCCCAGCATTTT
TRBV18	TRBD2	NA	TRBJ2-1	CASSLRTSGGNNEQFF	TGTGCCAGCTCACTAAGGACTAGCGGGGGGAACAATGAGCAGTTCTTC
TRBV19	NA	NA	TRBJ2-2	CASSIRSVVTGELFF	TGTGCCAGTAGTATTCGGAGCGTGGTCACCGGGGAGCTGTTTTTT
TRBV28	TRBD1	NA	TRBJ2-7	CASNRQGITYEQYF	TGTGCCAGCAACCGACAGGGGATAACCTACGAGCAGTACTTC
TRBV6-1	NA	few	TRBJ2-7	CASSYTFEQYF	TGTGCCAGCAGTTATACTTTCGAGCAGTACTTC
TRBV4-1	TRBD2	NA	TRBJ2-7	CASSQEAFGRAGGSYEQYF	TGCGCCAGCAGCCAAGAGGCCTTTGGACGGGCGGGAGGCTCCTACGAGCAGTACTTC
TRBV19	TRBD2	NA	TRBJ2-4	CASRLTSGRTKNIQYF	TGTGCCAGTCGATTGACTAGCGGGAGGACCAAAAACATTCAGTACTTC
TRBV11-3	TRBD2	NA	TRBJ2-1	CASSLPRGGSNEQFF	TGTGCCAGCAGCTTGCCCCGGGGGGGGAGCAATGAGCAGTTCTTC
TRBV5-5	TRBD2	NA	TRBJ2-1	CASSLPGLAGGGSYNEQFF	TGTGCCAGCAGTTTACCGGGACTAGCGGGAGGGGGCTCCTACAATGAGCAGTTCTTC
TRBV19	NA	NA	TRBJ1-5	CASSTRTAGSGNQPQHF	TGTGCCAGTAGTACCAGGACAGCCGGTTCGGGCAATCAGCCCCAGCATTTT
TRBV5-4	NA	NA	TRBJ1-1	CASSLGEGRRVNTEAFF	TGTGCCAGCAGCTTGGGAGAGGGCAGGAGGGTGAACACTGAAGCTTTCTTT
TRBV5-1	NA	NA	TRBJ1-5	CASSLGGIPQPQHF	TGCGCCAGCAGCTTAGGAGGGATCCCCCAGCCCCAGCATTTT
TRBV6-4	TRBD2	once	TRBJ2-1	CASSALAGGQNEQFF	TGTGCCAGCAGTGCTCTAGCGGGAGGTCAAAATGAGCAGTTCTTC
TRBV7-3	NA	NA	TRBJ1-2	CASSPTGIGGYTF	TGTGCCAGCAGCCCTACAGGGATTGGTGGCTACACCTTC
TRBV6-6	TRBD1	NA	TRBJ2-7	CASSTQGPSNEQYF	TGTGCCAGCAGTACACAGGGGCCCTCTAACGAGCAGTACTTC
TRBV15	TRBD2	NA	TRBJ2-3	CATGTSGVGADTQYF	TGTGCCACCGGGACTAGCGGGGTTGGGGCAGATACGCAGTATTTT
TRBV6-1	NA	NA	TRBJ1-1	CASRDSSNTEAFF	TGTGCCAGCAGAGACAGCTCGAACACTGAAGCTTTCTTT
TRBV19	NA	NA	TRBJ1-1	CASSIVSGVGTEAFF	TGTGCCAGTAGTATAGTTTCCGGAGTAGGCACTGAAGCTTTCTTT
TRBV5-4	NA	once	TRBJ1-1	CASSDPGVRVSTEAFF	TGTGCCAGCAGCGACCCGGGGGTGCGAGTAAGCACTGAAGCTTTCTTT
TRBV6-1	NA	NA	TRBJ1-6	CASTTDYNSPLHF	TGTGCCAGCACGACAGACTATAATTCACCCCTCCACTTT
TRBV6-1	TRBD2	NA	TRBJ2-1	CASRTSGGYNEQFF	TGTGCCAGCAGGACTAGCGGAGGCTACAATGAGCAGTTCTTC
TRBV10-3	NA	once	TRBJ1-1	CAISESLQGTEAFF	TGTGCCATCAGTGAGTCTCTGCAGGGAACTGAAGCTTTCTTT
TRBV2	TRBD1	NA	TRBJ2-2	CASRGTGPTGELFF	TGTGCCAGCAGGGGGACAGGGCCCACCGGGGAGCTGTTTTTT
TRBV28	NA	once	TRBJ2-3	CASGAVSTDTQYF	TGTGCCAGCGGGGCGGTAAGCACAGATACGCAGTATTTT
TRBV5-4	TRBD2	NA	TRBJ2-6	CASSSPGLAGGPGANVLTF	TGTGCCAGCAGCTCCCCCGGACTAGCGGGGGGGCCTGGGGCCAACGTCCTGACTTTC
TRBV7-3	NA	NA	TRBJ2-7	CASSSQHRLEQYF	TGTGCCAGCAGCTCTCAGCACCGACTCGAGCAGTACTTC